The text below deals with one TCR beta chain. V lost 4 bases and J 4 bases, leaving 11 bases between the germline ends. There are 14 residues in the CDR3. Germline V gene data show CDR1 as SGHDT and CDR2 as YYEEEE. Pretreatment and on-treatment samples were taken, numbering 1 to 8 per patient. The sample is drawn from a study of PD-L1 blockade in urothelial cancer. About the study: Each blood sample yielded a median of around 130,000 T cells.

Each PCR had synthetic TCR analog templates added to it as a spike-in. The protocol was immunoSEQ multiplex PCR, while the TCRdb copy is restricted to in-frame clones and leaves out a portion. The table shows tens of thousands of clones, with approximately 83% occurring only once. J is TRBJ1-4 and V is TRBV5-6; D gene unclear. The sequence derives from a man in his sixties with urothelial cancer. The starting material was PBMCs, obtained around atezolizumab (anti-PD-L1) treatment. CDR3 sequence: CASSTRALNEKLFF. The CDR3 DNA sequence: TGTGCCAGCAGCACGCGGGCACTTAATGAAAAACTGTTTTTT.